These 9 T cell receptor beta chains were sequenced from one sample in a study of cytomegalovirus exposure and HLA in healthy donors. Repertoires were generated with immunoSEQ multiplex PCR, while TCRdb's copy carries only in-frame clones and drops some. The data hold 120,000 or so clones, with about 91% observed a single time. The sequencing input was PBMCs. The receptor source for this set is a woman aged 18-29 years in good health and CMV-seronegative.

This clone was found once. This chain uses TRBV29-1 with TRBJ2-1, with D maybe TRBD2 (7 bases). Trimming removed 5 bases from V and 0 bases from J, with 26 bases in between. Per the germline V gene, CDR1 is SQVTM and CDR2 is ANQGSEA. The CDR3 is 19 amino acids. CDR3 DNA sequence: TGCAGCGTTCTGAGTCGGGGAGGGGGACTCTCTAGCTCCTACAATGAGCAGTTCTTC. It translates to CSVLSRGGGLSSSYNEQFF.

The CDR3 nucleotides are TGTGCCAGCAGGGAGGAGGGGGGGGCCAACGTCCTGACTTTC. It specifies CASREEGGANVLTF. The chain links TRBV5-4 to TRBJ2-6, with D tentatively TRBD2 (6 bases). Germline V gene sequence: CDR1 SGHNT, CDR2 YYREEE (reference sequence). The CDR3 sequence is 14 residues long. Between the trimmed V and J ends, which lost 5 bases and 4 bases, there was a span of 10 bases. The variable domain in full, completed from reference TRBV5-4 and TRBJ2-6, reads ETGVTQSPTHLIKTRGQQVTLRCSSQSGHNTVSWYQQALGQGPQFIFQYYREEENGRGNFPPRFSGLQFPNYSSELNVNALELDDSALYLCASREEGGANVLTFGAGSRLTVL.

The V call is TRBV7-6, the J call TRBJ2-2; D is possibly TRBD2 (6 bases). The germline CDR1 and CDR2 sequences are SGHVS and FNYEAQ. V shed 1 base and J shed 10 bases, with 13 bases lying between them. The CDR3 is 14 residues long. The CDR3 DNA sequence: TGTGCCAGCAGCTTAGGAGGAGGGCGGGTGGAGCTGTTTTTT. This sequence encodes CASSLGGGRVELFF.

The chain couples TRBV28 to TRBJ2-7; a possible D gene is TRBD1 (6 bases). In germline, CDR1 is MDHEN, CDR2 SYDVKM. The CDR3 covers 13 residues. V was trimmed by 7 bases and J by 3 bases, leaving 13 bases between them. CDR3 region: CASTPGHYYEQYF. CDR3 coding DNA: TGTGCCAGCACACCGGGACACTACTACGAGCAGTACTTC.

The chain is built from TRBV7-8 and TRBJ2-6, with 7 bases lining up with TRBD1. The CDR3 runs to 18 residues. The germline V gene encodes CDR1 SGHVS and CDR2 FQNEAQ. Trimming cost V 5 bases and J 0 bases; bases outside gene matches: 10. The CDR3 region has the DNA TGTGCCAGCAGCACCCGGACAGGAAGAGACTCTGGGGCCAACGTCCTGACTTTC. It yields the protein CASSTRTGRDSGANVLTF.

This chain connects TRBV11-2 to TRBJ2-4; D is perhaps TRBD1 (5 bases). Trimming pared 0 bases from V and 0 bases from J, leaving 15 bases between. This CDR3 is 18 amino acids long. Germline V gene data show CDR1 as SGHAT and CDR2 as FQNNGV. CDR3 protein: CASSLDPDSSLAKNIQYF. In nucleotides, the CDR3 is TGTGCCAGCAGCTTAGATCCCGACAGTTCCTTAGCCAAAAACATTCAGTACTTC.

This chain links TRBV18 with TRBJ2-5, with D hard to call. Germline V lookup: CDR1 KGHSH, CDR2 LQKENI. This CDR3 spans 11 amino acids. Deletions cut 8 bases from V and 2 bases from J, with 6 bases between. The CDR3 loop is CASRSQETQYF. The CDR3 DNA sequence: TGTGCCAGCCGGTCTCAAGAGACCCAGTACTTC.

This rearrangement joins TRBV11-2 to TRBJ2-7, with 9 bases fitting TRBD1. CDR3 length: 17 residues. Germline lookup yields CDR1 SGHAT and CDR2 FQNNGV. The J segment lost 2 bases and the V segment lost 3 bases, leaving 11 bases of the junction unmatched. In DNA, the CDR3 is TGTGCCAGCAGCTTTTTGACCCGGGACAGGGAACCCTACGAGCAGTACTTC. This gives the protein CASSFLTRDREPYEQYF.

Worth noting for this clone: Different DNA sequences within this sample yield the same CDR3. V and J are TRBV18 and TRBJ1-4; TRBD1 is a possible D gene (5 bases). V lost 3 bases, J lost 1 base, and 6 bases lay in between. CDR3 length: 14 residues. Per germline, CDR1 KGHSH and CDR2 LQKENI. The CDR3 coding sequence is TGTGCCAGCTCACCTCAGGGAACTAATGAAAAACTGTTTTTT. Translation: CASSPQGTNEKLFF.